This T cell receptor beta chain comes out of a study of blood T cell repertoires in COVID-19. About the research overall: The samples span acute and convalescent COVID-19 from the United States, Italy and Spain. From T cells, B-cell-depleted T cells, or PBMCs came the material, which was cDNA or gDNA.

The V end was cut by 3 bases, the J end by 7 bases, with 23 bases between. Germline CDR1 and CDR2: SGDLS and YYNGEE. CDR3 length equals 18 residues. Under the authors' procedure: Estimated nucleated cell counts came from reference gene primer amplification. Some clones are missing from TCRdb's copy, which holds only in-frame ones; the method was immunoSEQ multiplex PCR. Clone size and V and J calls were adopted from that table, with D and trimming inferred from the DNA. The repertoire consists of 60,000 to 75,000 clones, with around 87% occurring once and the leading ten covering about 6.3%. This clonotype originated in a man aged 60-69 years with acute or convalescent COVID-19. The sequenced material came from peripheral blood. The chain has TRBV9 and TRBJ1-6; D is unresolved. The CDR3 DNA reads TGTGCCAGCAGCGCTGGCCCATCGAGCGGGTTGCTAAATTCACCCCTCCACTTT. This codes for CASSAGPSSGLLNSPLHF.